This T cell receptor (beta chain) was documented in a study of shared clonotypes between healthy human individuals (dated by TCRdb to 2020 to 2021). About the study as a whole: Three men and two women, aged 18 to 49 years, made up the cohort. For each donor, CD4 naive and CD4 memory were each run on three plates, CD8 naive on two plates, and CD8 memory on one plate. To estimate repertoire size and how much clonotype sharing occurs between individuals, the study deeply sequenced the blood TCR repertoires of several healthy adults. To increase sequencing depth and limit assay-specific biases, TCR repertoire library preparation and sequencing were carried out by different laboratories using diverse techniques. Each donor's leukapheresis produced roughly between about 0.9 and 9.5 billion PBMCs. Here is what the overall study found, with its caveats: Naive subsets generally had larger estimated clonotype richness than memory subsets did. Compared with non-shared clonotypes, clonotypes shared by all four sorted-subset donors had higher generation probabilities. When a few donors were compared, the shared fraction of clonotypes was around 5.1% for naive CD4, roughly 3.4% for naive CD8, more than 2% for memory CD4, and 0.35% to 0.4% for memory CD8. Only blood was sampled, and tissue TCR repertoires likely differ from those in blood. Rarefaction of sorted-subset datasets indicated incomplete sequencing despite the large sequencing depth. Because the study included only a small number of donors, the genetic and exposure-history diversity represented was limited. Based on pairwise subsampling, the degree of clonotype sharing among donors was expected to be affected by sequencing depth.

Using the deep immunoSEQ assay, TCR CDR3 regions were amplified from genomic DNA by multiplex PCR. Genomic DNA extracted from each cell subset was distributed evenly over all wells of several immunoSEQ 96-well plates, and each plate served as one replicate. Each replicate PCR for sorted subsets received about 200 ng genomic DNA, equal to roughly 30,000 T cell genomes. Purified libraries were measured with a Qubit 3.0 fluorometer, size-checked on a Bioanalyzer 2100, and measured again with the KAPA Library Quantification kit. Every immunoSEQ 96-well plate was sequenced on a dedicated single-read 150-cycle Illumina NextSeq 550 flow cell. For the original study's pipeline: Because only junctional sequences without quality scores were contained in the immunoSEQ output, filtering matching that applied to full-length reads could not be performed. To assign V/J genes and CDR3, sequences were annotated against IMGT germline references using PyIR, a Python wrapper for IgBLAST v1.9. Reads were filtered out if the reads had weak V/J assignments (E-value above 1e-6), no CDR3, stop codons, out-of-frame junctions, or ambiguous translated residues. A V3J clonotype was defined by an identical inferred V gene, J gene, and CDR3 amino acid sequence. The percentage overlap between two repertoires was calculated by dividing the number of shared unique clonotypes by the size of the smaller repertoire. Three approaches were used to assess repertoire richness: RTK rarefaction, the Chao1 estimator, and Recon v2.1 estimates of unobserved clonotypes. For all TCRbeta clonotypes obtained by the gDNA method from a few donors, generation probabilities were computed with OLGA. TCRdb took this table from immuneACCESS and kept in-frame rearrangements with V and J called. Such tables lack part of the clones; where checked against another copy, unresolved V genes explain under half of the gap, and the rest is unexplained. V, J and clone size are those of that table, while D and trimming were read from the DNA. In this sample the table shows approximately 330,000 clones, around four fifths of which occur a single time. The ten largest clones add up to about 9.4% of the sample.

Including cysteine and phenylalanine, the CDR3 has 11 amino acids. Only CDR3 DNA remains: 33 bases, in frame from the first base. A distance of 9 bases separates the germline ends of V and J, which lose 5 bases and 11 bases respectively. In the germline V gene (reference sequence), CDR1 corresponds to LNHDA and CDR2 to SQIVND. This clone was detected only a few times. Its binding antigen is unknown. Base qualities are not recorded, but no much larger clone differs from it by a single base. The donors were healthy, HIV-negative adults who had no recently reported acute infections or vaccinations. All donors were Caucasian adults living in Nashville, Tennessee, USA. Magnetic negative selection was used to enrich CD4+ T cells, after which naive cells were positively selected on CD45RA and the negative fraction became the memory subset. After blood collection by leukapheresis, PBMCs were isolated using Ficoll-Histopaque density gradient centrifugation and then cryopreserved in the vapor phase of liquid nitrogen. Analytical flow cytometry was used to check the purity and quantity of each magnetically sorted T cell population. Genomic DNA was isolated from every sorted fraction and measured by UV absorbance on a Nanodrop 2000c.

The receptor's source is a man aged 30 to 45 in good health. The rearranged chain carries TRBV19 and TRBJ1-4; no D gene can be assigned with confidence. The sequencing input was memory CD4+ T cells sorted from blood. Per the publication, the cell subset or site label means: CD45RA-negative fraction. CDR3 loop: CASSLRTKLFF. The DNA reads TGTGCCAGTAGTTTAAGGACGAAACTGTTTTTT.